A single TCR beta chain is shown here with its context. It was with 60 Vbeta and 13 Jbeta primers that the PCR ran. Clones were sequenced by immunoSEQ multiplex PCR, and TCRdb holds only the in-frame ones, with some missing. The data show 110,000 to 150,000 clones, around 73% seen once. This specimen belongs to a study of cytomegalovirus exposure and HLA in healthy donors. With 5 bases removed from V and 6 bases from J, the gap between germline ends came to 16 bases. In germline, CDR1 is SSHAT, CDR2 FNYEAQ (reference sequence). The CDR3 has 14 residues. This chain links TRBV7-7 with TRBJ2-5; tentative D call: TRBD2 (5 bases). This clonotype was obtained from a female donor in good health and CMV-seronegative. The specimen sequenced was PBMCs. The CDR3 coding sequence is TGTGCCAGCAGCCCCCGAGAAGGGAGAAAGACCCAGTACTTC. Protein sequence: CASSPREGRKTQYF.